In its sample, the clone carrying this T cell receptor beta chain was seen a few times. Its specificity is not known. The sample belongs to a study of OX40 agonist ivuxolimab in advanced cancers. Study observations and caveats: Those patients achieving a partial response at 0.1-3.0 mg/kg showed among the lowest clonal expansion. CD4+ and CD8+ T cells in blood underwent clonal expansion by week 6 at 0.1 to 3.0 mg/kg.

TCRdb's table, derived via immunoSEQ multiplex PCR, lists solely in-frame clones and lacks some. The table has about 50,000 clones, about 81% seen once. The TCR originated in an adult with an advanced solid tumor such as melanoma, head and neck, liver or kidney cancer. The specimen comprised CD4+ or CD8+ T cells sorted from blood, sampled in a trial of the OX40 agonist ivuxolimab.

The CDR3 region is CASTPDVNTQYF. The DNA for the CDR3 is TGTGCCAGCACCCCCGACGTTAATACGCAGTATTTT. V and J are TRBV28 and TRBJ2-3; D is uncertain. Germline CDR1 and CDR2: MDHEN and SYDVKM. Trimming took 7 bases from V and 7 from J, leaving 12 bases between them. The CDR3 length is 12 residues.